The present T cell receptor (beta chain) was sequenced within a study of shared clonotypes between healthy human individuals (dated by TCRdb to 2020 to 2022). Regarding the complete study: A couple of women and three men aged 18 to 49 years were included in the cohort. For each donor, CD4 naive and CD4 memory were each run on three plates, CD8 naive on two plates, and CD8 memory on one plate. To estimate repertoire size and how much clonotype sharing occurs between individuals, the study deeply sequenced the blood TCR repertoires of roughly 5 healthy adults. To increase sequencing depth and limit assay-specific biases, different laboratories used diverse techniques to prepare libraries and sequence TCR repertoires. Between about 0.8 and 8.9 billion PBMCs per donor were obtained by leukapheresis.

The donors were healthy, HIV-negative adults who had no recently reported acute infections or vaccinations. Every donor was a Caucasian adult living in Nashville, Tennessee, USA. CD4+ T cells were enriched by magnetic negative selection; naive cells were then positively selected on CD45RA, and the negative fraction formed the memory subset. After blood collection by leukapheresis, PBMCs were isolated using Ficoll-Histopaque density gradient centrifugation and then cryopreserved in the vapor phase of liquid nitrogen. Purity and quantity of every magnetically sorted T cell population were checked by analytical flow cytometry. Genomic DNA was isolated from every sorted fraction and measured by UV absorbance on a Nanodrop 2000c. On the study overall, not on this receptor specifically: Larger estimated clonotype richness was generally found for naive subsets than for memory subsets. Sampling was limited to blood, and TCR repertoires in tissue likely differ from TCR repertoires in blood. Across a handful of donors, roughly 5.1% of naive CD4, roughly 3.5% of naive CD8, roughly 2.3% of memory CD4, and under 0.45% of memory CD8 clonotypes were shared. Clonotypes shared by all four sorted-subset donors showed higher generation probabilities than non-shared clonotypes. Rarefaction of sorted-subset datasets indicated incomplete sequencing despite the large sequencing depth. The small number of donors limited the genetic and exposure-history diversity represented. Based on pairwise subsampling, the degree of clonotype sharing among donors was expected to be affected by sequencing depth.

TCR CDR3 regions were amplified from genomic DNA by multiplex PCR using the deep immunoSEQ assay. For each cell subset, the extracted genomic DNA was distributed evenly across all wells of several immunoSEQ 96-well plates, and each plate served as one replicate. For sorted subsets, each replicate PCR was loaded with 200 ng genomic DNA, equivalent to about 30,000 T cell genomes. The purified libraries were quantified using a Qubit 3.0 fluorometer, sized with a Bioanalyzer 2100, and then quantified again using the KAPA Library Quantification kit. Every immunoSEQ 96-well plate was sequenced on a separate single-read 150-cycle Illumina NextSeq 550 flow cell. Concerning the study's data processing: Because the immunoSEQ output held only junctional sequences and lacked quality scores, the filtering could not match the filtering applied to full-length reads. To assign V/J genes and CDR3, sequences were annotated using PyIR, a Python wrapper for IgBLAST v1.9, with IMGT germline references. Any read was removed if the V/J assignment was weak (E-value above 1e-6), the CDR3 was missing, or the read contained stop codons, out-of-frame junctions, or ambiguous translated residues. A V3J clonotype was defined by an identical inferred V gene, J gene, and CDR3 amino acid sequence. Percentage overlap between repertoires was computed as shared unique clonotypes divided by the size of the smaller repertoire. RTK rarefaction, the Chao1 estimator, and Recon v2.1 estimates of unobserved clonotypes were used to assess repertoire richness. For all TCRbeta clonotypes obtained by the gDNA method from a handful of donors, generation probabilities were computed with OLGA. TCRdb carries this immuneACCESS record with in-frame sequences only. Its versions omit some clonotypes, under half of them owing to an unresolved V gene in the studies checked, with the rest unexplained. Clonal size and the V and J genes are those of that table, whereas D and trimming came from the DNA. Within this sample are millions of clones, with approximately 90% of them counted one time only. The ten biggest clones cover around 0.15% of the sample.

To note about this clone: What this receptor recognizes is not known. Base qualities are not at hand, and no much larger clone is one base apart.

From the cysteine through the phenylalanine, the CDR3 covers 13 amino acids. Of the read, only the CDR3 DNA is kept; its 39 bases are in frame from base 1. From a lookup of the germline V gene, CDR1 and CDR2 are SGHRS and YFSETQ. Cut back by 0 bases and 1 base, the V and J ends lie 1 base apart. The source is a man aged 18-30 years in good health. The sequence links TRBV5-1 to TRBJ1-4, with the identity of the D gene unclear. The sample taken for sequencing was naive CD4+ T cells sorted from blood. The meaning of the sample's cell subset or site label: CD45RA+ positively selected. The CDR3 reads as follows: CASSLVTNEKLFF. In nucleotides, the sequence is TGCGCCAGCAGCTTGGTAACTAATGAAAAACTGTTTTTT.